This entry concerns a single T cell receptor (beta chain). Its cognate antigen is unknown. The data were taken from a study of Ad26.COV2.S vaccination and SARS-CoV-2 variants. Study details: Dosing was one shot or two shots 56 days apart.

The data were produced by immunoSEQ multiplex PCR, yet TCRdb's version contains in-frame clones alone and is incomplete. The table lists about 480,000 clones, around 85% of them singletons, with 9.5% to 15% in the top ten. V gave up 4 bases and J gave up 4 bases; unmatched junction bases: 4. The CDR3 sequence is 14 residues long. Germline CDR1 is KGHDR and CDR2 is SFDVKD. Study results and limitations: Similar non-spike TCR breadth was seen in vaccine and placebo recipients.

The treatment denotes: about 20 received Ad26.COV2.S at low or high dose, single or two shots; roughly 5 received placebo; per-sample allocation not given. Each sample was drawn 63 days after the first injection (of vaccine or placebo). It was an adult aged 18-55 years in Boston who was the donor. What was given as vaccine was an Ad26 vector encoding Wuhan-strain SARS-CoV-2 spike. The specimen was peripheral blood, collected in a trial of Ad26.COV2.S vaccine versus placebo. This TCR was recovered from a person aged 18-60 years who received the Ad26.COV2.S COVID-19 vaccine or a placebo. The J gene is TRBJ2-5, the V gene TRBV24-1, with 8 bases matching TRBD1. The CDR3 loop is CATSDPGTGETQYF. CDR3 coding DNA: TGTGCCACCAGTGACCCCGGGACAGGAGAGACCCAGTACTTC.